The rows below give T cell receptor beta chains drawn from one sample of a study of cytomegalovirus exposure and HLA in healthy donors. Using immunoSEQ multiplex PCR, the repertoire was profiled, and TCRdb retains in-frame clones only, with some absent. The table lists some 140,000 clones, about four fifths of them singletons. Sequenced material: PBMCs. These receptors all stem from a man aged 30 to 45 in good health. Each CDR3 is given with its conserved first and last residue. A D gene is named only where the DNA matches it firmly. Clone size, where shown, is once, few, many, or a class for clones that have expanded.

J gene | D gene | V gene | clone size | CDR3 protein | CDR3 DNA
TRBJ2-7 | TRBD2 | TRBV10-2 | . | CASSESLTGTRSYEQYF | TGCGCCAGCAGTGAGTCGCTTACCGGGACTAGGTCCTACGAGCAGTACTTC
TRBJ1-1 | . | TRBV6-1 | few | CASDERYRATTEAFF | TGTGCCAGCGACGAAAGATATCGAGCGACCACTGAAGCTTTCTTT
TRBJ1-1 | . | TRBV7-3 | . | CASSPLLNTEAFF | TGTGCCAGCAGCCCCTTGTTAAACACTGAAGCTTTCTTT
TRBJ2-1 | TRBD1 | TRBV6-1 | . | CASSGGTGNYEQFF | TGTGCCAGCAGTGGCGGGACAGGGAACTATGAGCAGTTCTTC
TRBJ2-5 | TRBD2 | TRBV7-6 | . | CASSRGGLVGVGTQYF | TGTGCCAGCAGCCGGGGCGGACTAGTTGGCGTCGGGACCCAGTACTTC
TRBJ2-1 | . | TRBV4-1 | few | CASSQDPLVGSSYNEQFF | TGCGCCAGCAGCCAAGACCCCCTTGTCGGGAGCTCCTACAATGAGCAGTTCTTC
TRBJ2-5 | TRBD1 | TRBV27 | . | CASSLTGDQETQYF | TGTGCCAGCAGCCTGACAGGGGACCAAGAGACCCAGTACTTC
TRBJ2-4 | . | TRBV6-6 | . | CASSTQGRENIQYF | TGTGCCAGCAGTACCCAGGGTAGGGAAAACATTCAGTACTTC
TRBJ2-7 | . | TRBV27 | . | CASSYEASTSYEQYF | TGTGCCAGCAGTTATGAGGCCTCCACCTCCTACGAGCAGTACTTC
TRBJ2-1 | . | TRBV25-1 | . | CASSDMVYQFF | TGTGCCAGCAGTGACATGGTCTATCAGTTCTTC
TRBJ2-2 | TRBD2 | TRBV5-4 | . | CASSLEAGGPSGELFF | TGTGCCAGCAGCTTGGAGGCGGGAGGGCCGAGCGGGGAGCTGTTTTTT
TRBJ2-7 | . | TRBV11-3 | . | CASSLEGGAQYEQYF | TGTGCCAGCAGCTTAGAGGGGGGGGCGCAGTACGAGCAGTACTTC
TRBJ2-7 | . | TRBV9 | . | CASSPGEIPSYEQYF | TGTGCCAGCAGCCCAGGGGAAATTCCCTCCTACGAGCAGTACTTC
TRBJ2-5 | TRBD1 | TRBV6-1 | . | CASSGLAGGQGTETQYF | TGTGCCAGCAGTGGGCTCGCTGGGGGACAGGGAACAGAGACCCAGTACTTC
TRBJ2-1 | . | TRBV9 | . | CASSSRGNNEQFF | TGTGCCAGCAGCTCGAGGGGGAACAATGAGCAGTTCTTC
TRBJ2-5 | TRBD1 | TRBV5-1 | few | CASTLGGTGSTETQYF | TGCGCCAGCACCCTGGGGGGGACAGGGAGTACGGAGACCCAGTACTTC
TRBJ2-3 | TRBD2 | TRBV29-1 | . | CSVELAGVTDTQYF | TGCAGCGTTGAGCTAGCGGGAGTCACAGATACGCAGTATTTT
TRBJ2-5 | TRBD2 | TRBV7-6 | . | CASSPTLEGGRAETQYF | TGTGCCAGCAGCCCCACATTGGAGGGCGGGAGGGCCGAGACCCAGTACTTC
TRBJ2-2 | TRBD2 | TRBV9 | . | CASSVARGRLAVTNTGELFF | TGTGCCAGCAGCGTAGCTCGTGGAAGGCTAGCGGTTACGAACACCGGGGAGCTGTTTTTT
TRBJ1-1 | . | TRBV10-3 | . | CAISTPTVWSTEAFF | TGTGCCATCAGTACCCCCACGGTCTGGAGCACTGAAGCTTTCTTT
TRBJ1-1 | . | TRBV27 | . | CASSLRGMNTEAFF | TGTGCCAGCAGTTTACGAGGGATGAACACTGAAGCTTTCTTT
TRBJ2-7 | TRBD1 | TRBV18 | . | CASSPNRGGTYEQYF | TGTGCCAGCTCACCTAACAGGGGTGGGACCTACGAGCAGTACTTC
TRBJ2-1 | TRBD2 | TRBV9 | . | CASILREPLYNEQFF | TGTGCCAGCATATTGCGGGAGCCCCTCTACAATGAGCAGTTCTTC
TRBJ2-2 | TRBD2 | TRBV4-3 | . | CASSQGGAGMSGELFF | TGCGCCAGCAGCCAGGGCGGAGCGGGAATGTCCGGGGAGCTGTTTTTT
TRBJ1-1 | . | TRBV7-2 | . | CASSPRGSEAFF | TGTGCCAGCAGCCCCCGGGGGTCTGAAGCTTTCTTT
TRBJ2-7 | . | TRBV4-2 | . | CASSQDTSLIEQYF | TGTGCCAGCAGCCAAGATACTAGCTTGATCGAGCAGTACTTC
TRBJ1-2 | TRBD1 | TRBV5-6 | . | CASSWGTGGGYTF | TGTGCCAGCAGCTGGGGGACAGGGGGTGGCTACACCTTC
TRBJ2-2 | . | TRBV11-3 | . | CASSPPGLNTGELFF | TGTGCCAGCAGCCCCCCGGGACTGAACACCGGGGAGCTGTTTTTT
TRBJ2-1 | TRBD2 | TRBV30 | once | CAWSVGGTSAYNEQFF | TGTGCCTGGAGTGTCGGGGGGACTAGCGCATACAATGAGCAGTTCTTC
TRBJ2-1 | TRBD1 | TRBV7-8 | . | CASSFRGQPYNEQFF | TGTGCCAGCAGCTTCAGGGGGCAGCCCTACAATGAGCAGTTCTTC
TRBJ2-1 | TRBD2 | TRBV4-3 | . | CASSQDPRGLAGGEQFF | TGCGCCAGCAGCCAAGATCCTAGGGGACTAGCGGGAGGGGAGCAGTTCTTC
TRBJ2-3 | TRBD2 | TRBV30 | . | CAWSFGLAGVPDTQYF | TGTGCCTGGAGTTTTGGTCTAGCGGGAGTTCCAGATACGCAGTATTTT
TRBJ1-6 | . | TRBV2 | . | CASSEGIPRVYNSPLHF | TGTGCCAGCAGTGAAGGTATTCCCAGGGTCTATAATTCACCCCTCCACTTT
TRBJ2-2 | TRBD1 | TRBV28 | . | CASRLQGAGTGELFF | TGTGCCAGCAGGTTACAGGGGGCGGGAACCGGGGAGCTGTTTTTT
TRBJ1-1 | . | TRBV5-4 | . | CASSFGTIRKDTEAFF | TGTGCCAGCAGTTTTGGGACAATCAGGAAGGACACTGAAGCTTTCTTT
TRBJ2-1 | . | TRBV30 | few | CAWTESYNEQFF | TGTGCCTGGACAGAATCCTACAATGAGCAGTTCTTC
TRBJ1-5 | . | TRBV4-3 | . | CASSQDRTYRNQPQHF | TGCGCCAGCAGCCAAGATAGAACCTATAGAAATCAGCCCCAGCATTTT
TRBJ2-7 | . | TRBV16 | . | CASSRDRGNVYEQYF | TGTGCCAGCAGCAGGGATAGAGGGAACGTCTACGAGCAGTACTTC
TRBJ2-7 | TRBD2 | TRBV11-2 | . | CASSPGGYEQYF | TGTGCCAGCAGCCCCGGGGGGTACGAGCAGTACTTC
TRBJ2-2 | TRBD2 | TRBV11-2 | . | CASSQTSGKIGELFF | TGTGCCAGCAGCCAAACTAGCGGCAAAATCGGGGAGCTGTTTTTT
TRBJ1-3 | . | TRBV7-9 | few | CASRPLQGNTIYF | TGTGCCAGCAGACCATTACAGGGAAACACCATATATTTT
TRBJ2-1 | TRBD2 | TRBV29-1 | . | CSVDSGRAGDEQFF | TGCAGCGTAGATAGCGGGAGGGCCGGGGATGAGCAGTTCTTC
TRBJ2-1 | TRBD1 | TRBV6-6 | . | CASHRGRDEQFF | TGTGCCAGCCACAGGGGGCGGGATGAGCAGTTCTTC
TRBJ2-2 | TRBD2 | TRBV4-1 | . | CASSQNIPLADLHFANTGELFF | TGCGCCAGCAGCCAAAACATCCCACTAGCGGACCTACACTTCGCGAACACCGGGGAGCTGTTTTTT
TRBJ1-5 | . | TRBV7-2 | . | CASSLEGRQPQHF | TGTGCCAGCAGCTTAGAGGGGCGACAGCCCCAGCATTTT
TRBJ2-5 | . | TRBV5-1 | . | CASSSLADLYQETQYF | TGCGCCAGCAGCTCCTTAGCGGATCTGTACCAAGAGACCCAGTACTTC
TRBJ1-4 | TRBD1 | TRBV4-1 | . | CASSGQGRPQAGEKLFF | TGCGCCAGCAGCGGACAGGGGCGGCCTCAAGCTGGTGAAAAACTGTTTTTT
TRBJ1-2 | TRBD1 | TRBV7-2 | few | CASSLVREDRGRAYGYTF | TGTGCCAGCAGCTTAGTGAGGGAGGACAGGGGAAGGGCCTATGGCTACACCTTC
TRBJ2-7 | TRBD1 | TRBV5-1 | few | CASSLEGQPYEQYF | TGCGCCAGCAGCTTGGAGGGACAGCCCTACGAGCAGTACTTC
TRBJ2-1 | TRBD2 | TRBV5-1 | . | CASSSWGLAGPNEQFF | TGCGCCAGCAGCTCGTGGGGACTAGCGGGCCCCAATGAGCAGTTCTTC
TRBJ2-3 | . | TRBV30 | . | CAWSVGRYTDTQYF | TGTGCCTGGAGTGTAGGGAGATACACAGATACGCAGTATTTT